This T cell receptor beta chain was observed in a study of blood T cells in healthy people across ages. About this clonotype: The antigen remains unidentified.

Points from the study as a whole: Diversity figures based on one million T cells were deemed too low. Naive CD4+ cells and diversity were both higher in long-lived donors than in aged donors.

Germline CDR1 reads SGHTA; CDR2 reads FQGNSA. This CDR3 contains 13 residues. V dropped 7 bases and J dropped 5 bases, with 14 bases sitting between them. A sample-barcoded 5' primer and a J-beta primer mix were used in a second PCR of roughly 7 to 11 cycles. TCRdb recomputed calls from the 5' RACE reads with MiXCR, one row per CDR3 protein. The data show 600,000 to 1,000,000 distinct CDR3 sequences, with over 45% seen just once and 22% held by the top ten. Donor samples were obtained from healthy Caucasian individuals from Russia, aged 6 to 90. The V gene is TRBV7-2, the J gene TRBJ1-1; TRBD1 is a possible D gene (5 bases). This TCR came from a man in his thirties or forties in good health. Sequencing was done on a sample of blood. The CDR3 loop reads CASTRQMRTEAFF. The CDR3 DNA sequence: TGTGCCAGCACCAGACAGATGAGGACTGAAGCTTTCTTT.